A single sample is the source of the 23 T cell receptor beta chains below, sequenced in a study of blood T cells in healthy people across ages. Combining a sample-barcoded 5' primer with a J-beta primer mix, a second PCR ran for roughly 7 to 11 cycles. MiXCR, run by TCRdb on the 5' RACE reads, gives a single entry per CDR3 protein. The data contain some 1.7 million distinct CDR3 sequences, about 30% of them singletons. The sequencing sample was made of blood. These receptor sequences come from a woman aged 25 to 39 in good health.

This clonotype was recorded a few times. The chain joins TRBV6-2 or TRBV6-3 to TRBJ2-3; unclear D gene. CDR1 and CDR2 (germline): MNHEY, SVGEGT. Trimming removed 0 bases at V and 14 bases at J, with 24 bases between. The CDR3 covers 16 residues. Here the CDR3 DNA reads TGTGCCAGCAGTTACTCCCCGGCTGACCTTCTCAGTATTCGGTATTTT. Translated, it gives CASSYSPADLLSIRYF.

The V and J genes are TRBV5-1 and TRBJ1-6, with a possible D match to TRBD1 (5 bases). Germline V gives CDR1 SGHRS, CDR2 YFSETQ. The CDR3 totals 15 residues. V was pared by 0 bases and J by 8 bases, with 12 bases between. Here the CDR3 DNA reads TGCGCCAGCAGCTTGGCGGGACGGGTGTATTCACCCCTCCACTTT. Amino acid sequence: CASSLAGRVYSPLHF.

CDR3 nucleotide sequence: TGCGCCAGCAGCCAGACGGATCGGGACAGGGGGTACGAGCAGTACTTC. It codes for CASSQTDRDRGYEQYF. The genes are TRBV4-1 and TRBJ2-7; TRBD1 matches at 11 bases. This CDR3 has 16 amino acids. With 3 bases clipped from V and 4 bases from J, the junction kept 8 bases outside the gene matches. Germline V lookup: CDR1 MGHRA, CDR2 YSYEKL.

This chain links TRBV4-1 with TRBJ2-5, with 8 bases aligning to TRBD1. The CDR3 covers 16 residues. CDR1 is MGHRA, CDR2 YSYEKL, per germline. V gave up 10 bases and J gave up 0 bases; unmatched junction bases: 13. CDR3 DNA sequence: TGCGCCACTTCACAGGACAGGGAACGGTACCAAGAGACCCAGTACTTC. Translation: CATSQDRERYQETQYF.

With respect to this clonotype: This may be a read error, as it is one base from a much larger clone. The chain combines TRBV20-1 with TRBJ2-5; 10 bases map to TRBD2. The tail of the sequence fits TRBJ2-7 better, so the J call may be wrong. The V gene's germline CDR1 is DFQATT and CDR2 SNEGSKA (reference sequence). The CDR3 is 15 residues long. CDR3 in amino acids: CSARDPSGGFYEQYF. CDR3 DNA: TGCAGTGCTAGAGACCCTAGCGGGGGATTCTACGAGCAGTACTTC.

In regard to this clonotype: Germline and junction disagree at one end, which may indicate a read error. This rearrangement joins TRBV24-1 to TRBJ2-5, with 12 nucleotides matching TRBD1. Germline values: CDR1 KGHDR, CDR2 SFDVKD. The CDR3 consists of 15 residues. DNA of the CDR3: TGTACCACTTCCGAGGGACAGGGGGCTCGGGAGACCCAGTACTTC. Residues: CTTSEGQGARETQYF.

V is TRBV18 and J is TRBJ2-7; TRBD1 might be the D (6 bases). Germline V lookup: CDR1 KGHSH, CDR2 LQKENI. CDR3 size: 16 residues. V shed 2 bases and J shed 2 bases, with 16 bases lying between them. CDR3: CASSPRLGHETYEQYF. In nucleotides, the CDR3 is TGTGCCAGCTCACCAAGGTTGGGACACGAGACCTACGAGCAGTACTTC. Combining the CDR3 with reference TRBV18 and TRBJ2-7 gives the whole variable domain NAGVMQNPRHLVRRRGQEARLRCSPMKGHSHVYWYRQLPEEGLKFMVYLQKENIIDESGMPKERFSAEFPKEGPSILRIQQVVRGDSAAYFCASSPRLGHETYEQYFGPGTRLTVT.

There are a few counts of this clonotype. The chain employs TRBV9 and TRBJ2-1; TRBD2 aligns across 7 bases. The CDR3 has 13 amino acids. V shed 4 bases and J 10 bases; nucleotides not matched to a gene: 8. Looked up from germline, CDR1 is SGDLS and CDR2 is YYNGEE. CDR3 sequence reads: CASSPGLGGEQFF. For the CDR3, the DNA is TGTGCCAGCAGCCCTGGACTGGGGGGGGAGCAGTTCTTC.

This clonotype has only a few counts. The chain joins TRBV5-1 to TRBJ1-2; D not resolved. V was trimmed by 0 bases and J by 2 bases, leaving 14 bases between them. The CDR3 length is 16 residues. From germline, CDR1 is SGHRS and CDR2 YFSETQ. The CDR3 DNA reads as TGCGCCAGCAGCTTGGACAATTCTCCGGGGAACTATGGCTACACCTTC. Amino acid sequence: CASSLDNSPGNYGYTF.

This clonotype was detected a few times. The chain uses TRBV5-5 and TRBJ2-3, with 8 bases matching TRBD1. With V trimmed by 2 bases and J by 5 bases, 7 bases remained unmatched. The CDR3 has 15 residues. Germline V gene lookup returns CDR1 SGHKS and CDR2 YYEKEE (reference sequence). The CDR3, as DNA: TGTGCCAGCAGCTTAAGGACAGGGTATCAAGATACGCAGTATTTT. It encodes CASSLRTGYQDTQYF.

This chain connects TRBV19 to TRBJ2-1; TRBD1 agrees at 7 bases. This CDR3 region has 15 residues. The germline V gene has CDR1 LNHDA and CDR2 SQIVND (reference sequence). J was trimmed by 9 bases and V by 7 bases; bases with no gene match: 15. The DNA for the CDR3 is TGTGCCAGTAACCCCACAGGGACAGCTATAGGTGAGCAGTTCTTC. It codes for CASNPTGTAIGEQFF.

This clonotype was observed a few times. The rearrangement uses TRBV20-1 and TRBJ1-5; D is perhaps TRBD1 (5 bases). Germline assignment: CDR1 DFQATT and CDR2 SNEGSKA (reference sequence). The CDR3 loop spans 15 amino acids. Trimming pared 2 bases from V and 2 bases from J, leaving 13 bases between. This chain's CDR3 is CSARRGEGGNQPQHF. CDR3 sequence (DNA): TGCAGTGCTAGAAGAGGGGAGGGCGGCAATCAGCCCCAGCATTTT.

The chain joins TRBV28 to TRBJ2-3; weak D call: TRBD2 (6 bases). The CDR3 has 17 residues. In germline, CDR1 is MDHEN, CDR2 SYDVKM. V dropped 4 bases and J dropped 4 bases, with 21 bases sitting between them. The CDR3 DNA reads TGTGCCAGCAGTTATGGCGAGGGACTCTCAATGGCAGATACGCAGTATTTT. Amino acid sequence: CASSYGEGLSMADTQYF.

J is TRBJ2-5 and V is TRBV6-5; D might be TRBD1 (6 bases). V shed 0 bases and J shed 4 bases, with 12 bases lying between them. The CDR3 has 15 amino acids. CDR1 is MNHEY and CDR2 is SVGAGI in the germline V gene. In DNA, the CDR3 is TGTGCCAGCAGTTACTCGAACACAGGGACAGAGACCCAGTACTTC. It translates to CASSYSNTGTETQYF.

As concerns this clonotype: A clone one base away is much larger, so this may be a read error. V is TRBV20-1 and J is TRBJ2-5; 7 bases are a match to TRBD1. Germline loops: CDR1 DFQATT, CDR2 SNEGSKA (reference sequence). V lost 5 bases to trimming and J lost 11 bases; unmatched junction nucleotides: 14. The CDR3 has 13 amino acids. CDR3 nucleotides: TGCAGTGCTCGGGACAGTAACTACAATGAGCAGTACTTC. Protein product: CSARDSNYNEQYF.

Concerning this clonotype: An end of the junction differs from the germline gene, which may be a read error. CDR3 in DNA: TGCAGTGCAACCATTGTGGACAGGGAGTTTTACGAGCAGTACTTT. This codes for CSATIVDREFYEQYF. The chain is built from TRBV20-1 and TRBJ2-7, with 8 bases aligning to TRBD1. The CDR3 is 15 residues long. The germline CDR1 and CDR2 sequences are DFQATT and SNEGSKA (reference sequence).

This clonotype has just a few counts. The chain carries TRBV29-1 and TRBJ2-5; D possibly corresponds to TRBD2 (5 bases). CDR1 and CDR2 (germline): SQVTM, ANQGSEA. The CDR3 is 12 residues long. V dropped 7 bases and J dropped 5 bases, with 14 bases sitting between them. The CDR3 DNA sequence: TGCAGCGCCCGGACTTCGACGGAGACCCAGTACTTC. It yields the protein CSARTSTETQYF.

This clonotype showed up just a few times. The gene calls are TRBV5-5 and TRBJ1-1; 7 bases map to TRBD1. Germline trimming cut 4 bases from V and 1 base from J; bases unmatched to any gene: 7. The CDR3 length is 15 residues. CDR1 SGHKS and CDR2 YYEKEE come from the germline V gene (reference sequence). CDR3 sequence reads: CASSLGTASNTEAFF. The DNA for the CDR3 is TGTGCCAGCAGCCTAGGGACAGCGTCGAACACTGAAGCTTTCTTT. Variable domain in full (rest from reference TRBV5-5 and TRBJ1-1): DAGVTQSPTHLIKTRGQQVTLRCSPISGHKSVSWYQQVLGQGPQFIFQYYEKEERGRGNFPDRFSARQFPNYSSELNVNALLLGDSALYLCASSLGTASNTEAFFGQGTRLTVV.

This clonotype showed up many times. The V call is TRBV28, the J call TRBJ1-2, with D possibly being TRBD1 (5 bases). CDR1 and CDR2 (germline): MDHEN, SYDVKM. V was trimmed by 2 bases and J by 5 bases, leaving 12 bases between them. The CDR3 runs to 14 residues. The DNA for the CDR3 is TGTGCCAGCAGTTTACGACAGCCGTATTATGGCTACACCTTC. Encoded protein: CASSLRQPYYGYTF.

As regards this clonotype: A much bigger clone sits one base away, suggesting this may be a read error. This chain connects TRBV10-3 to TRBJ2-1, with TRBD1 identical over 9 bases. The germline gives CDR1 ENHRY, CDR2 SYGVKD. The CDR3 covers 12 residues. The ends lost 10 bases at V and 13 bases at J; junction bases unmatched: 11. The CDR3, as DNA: TGTGCCACAGGACAGGGGACTCAGACCCAGTTCTTC. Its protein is CATGQGTQTQFF.

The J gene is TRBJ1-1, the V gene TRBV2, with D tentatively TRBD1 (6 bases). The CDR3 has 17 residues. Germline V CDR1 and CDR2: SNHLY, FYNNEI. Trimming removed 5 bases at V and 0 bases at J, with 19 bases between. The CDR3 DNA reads TGTGCCAGCAGTCCAACCAGGACAGTCATAATGAACACTGAAGCTTTCTTT. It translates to CASSPTRTVIMNTEAFF.

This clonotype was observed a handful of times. The CDR3 DNA follows: TGTGCCAGCAGCACAACCACGGGATTTGAGACCCAGTACTTC. It codes for CASSTTTGFETQYF. The J gene is TRBJ2-5, the V gene TRBV9, with TRBD2 as a possible D gene (5 bases). V was pared by 4 bases and J by 5 bases, with 15 bases between. This CDR3 contains 14 residues. The germline V gene has CDR1 SGDLS and CDR2 YYNGEE.

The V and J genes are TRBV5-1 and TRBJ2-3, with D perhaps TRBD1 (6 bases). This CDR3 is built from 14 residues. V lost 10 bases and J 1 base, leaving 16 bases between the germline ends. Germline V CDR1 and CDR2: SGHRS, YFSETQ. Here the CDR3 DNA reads TGCGCCTGTTCGCTGGGACACGGCACAGATACGCAGTATTTT. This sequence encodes CACSLGHGTDTQYF.